The entry below gives a single T cell receptor beta chain sequence along with its context. It lacks a known antigen. Qualities for individual bases were not recorded, and no much larger clone is one base off. The data were obtained in a study of cytomegalovirus exposure and HLA in healthy donors (dated by TCRdb to about 2017). Broadly, across the study: An earlier analysis of roughly 610 of the donors reported approximately 260 Gb of sequence data and around 100 million unique TCR beta sequences obtained from some 170 million T cells. Around 300 gigabases of sequencing data and 70 million to 85 million unique TCR sequences were included in an early release covering 500 to 750 HLA-typed donors. Among the roughly 400 genotyped donors, around 81% belonged to the genetic ancestry cluster associated with self-reported Caucasian donors. The aim of the study was to test whether cataloging public T cell receptors could identify signatures of past pathogen exposure. The T cell repertoires of 700 or so subjects were profiled by immunosequencing and related to cytomegalovirus serostatus. A separate validation cohort of 100 to 150 different subjects was used in addition to the 666-subject first cohort. The study combined high-throughput TCR immunosequencing, statistical association of individual TCRs with disease status, and machine learning to predict cytomegalovirus infection status. A later analysis re-examined previously published TCR beta repertoires from hundreds of donors and added high-resolution HLA genotyping to investigate patterns of TCR occurrence. Rather than using new phenotypic data, the later analysis identified candidate immune exposures from TCR beta sequences and from how often those sequences occurred across donors. An earlier analysis of about 600 of the donors used high-throughput TCR beta sequencing to judge whether each TCR beta V gene segment behaved as functional or pseudogenic. Donor age, sex, ethnicity and CMV serostatus were collected together with the repertoire data. In a later genetic analysis, genome-wide SNP genotypes for about 65% of the roughly 670 donors were used, and that subset was treated as a discovery cohort. Every repertoire in the discovery cohort had been generated on one and the same sequencing platform. Class I and class II HLA loci were covered by the typing at four-digit resolution. The number of donors typed differed by locus, with 629-630 for A, B, C, DRB1 and DQB1, over 500 for DQA1, over 600 for DPA1, and about 450 for DPB1. Four to six DR-DQ haplotypes were handled as single units for association and clustering, since linkage in the cohort was strong. Among several hundred genotyped donors of the cohort, an average of around 250,000 unique TCR beta nucleotide sequences was sequenced per donor, of which about 19% were non-productive. Study-level results and caveats: Because some donors lacked HLA typing at each locus, the association tests relied only on the typed subset. A further reported finding was that TCR beta sequences accurately predicted the HLA-A and HLA-B alleles for most subjects in the first cohort. The study listed around 160 TCR beta chains as associated with cytomegalovirus. Most TCR sequences were observed very rarely across donors, whereas some public TCRs were present in many individuals. According to a later genetic analysis, donors in an Asian-associated ancestry cluster had fewer N-insertions in productive TCRs than the approximately 670-donor mean. Linkage disequilibrium might explain the correlated functional status among segregating V segments, but an unknown experimental factor could not be excluded. When HLA alleles, especially DR and DQ, strongly co-occurred, attributing TCR associations to individual alleles was difficult. A later analysis found that most CMV-associated TCR beta chains appeared HLA-restricted, with HLA associations seemingly driven largely by CMV exposure. A later analysis found that HLA-associated TCR beta chains were more clonally expanded and had lower generation probabilities than equally common non-associated chains. According to a later analysis, parvovirus B19, influenza, CMV and Epstein-Barr virus appeared linked to several top co-occurrence clusters. Because the 87-base-pair reads could not distinguish some IMGT-functional V segments, including TRBV6-2 and TRBV6-3, those segments were excluded. It was suggested by the authors that the approach could potentially be generalized to other disease states and immunological phenotypes. V-gene and J-gene trimming of TCR beta chains was associated with a missense DCLRE1C variant in a later genetic analysis, and the association was replicated in an independent cohort. A cluster of highly shared sequence variants was judged likely to be a technical artifact of the sequencing pipeline. The only immune exposure information available for the cohort was CMV serostatus. The presence/absence analyses assumed that sequencing depth was roughly uniform across donors, and that assumption may not be true. The earlier analysis of about 600 of the donors excluded around 17 rarely observed V segments, including chromosome 9 orphons, because counts were too low. The classifier was reported to diagnose cytomegalovirus status with high specificity and sensitivity in both the original cohort and the validation cohort. A few of the identified cytomegalovirus-associated TCR beta chains were confirmed in vitro to be specific for cytomegalovirus antigens. This cohort had only TCR beta chains sequenced, and the lack of alpha or paired-chain data limited which features could be detected. In an earlier analysis of 587 of the donors, most TCR beta V segments appeared in productive rearrangements about 87% or about 30% of the time, broadly matching IMGT annotations. A later analysis found that TCR association rates varied across HLA loci, with DRB1 alleles showing the most associated TCRs and HLA-C alleles the fewest. Specific HLA alleles were associated with over 15,000 TCR beta sequences at a false discovery rate of 0.05 in a later analysis.

The germline V gene (reference sequence) specifies SEHNR as CDR1 and FQNEAQ as CDR2. The CDR3 has 16 amino acids, counting the end cysteine and phenylalanine. The only DNA kept is the CDR3, 48 bases in frame from the first base. The V end loses 5 bases and the J end loses 0 bases, and a stretch of 14 bases separates them. In total, 600 or so healthy bone marrow donors made up the cohort. At the time of sampling, all cohort members were nominally healthy, though unrecorded immune exposures were likely present. The donor was CMV seropositive and belonged to the group of about 290 seropositive cohort members. A peripheral blood sample was provided by each donor, and peripheral blood mononuclear cells were used for TCR beta sequencing. The Qiagen DNeasy Blood Extraction Kit was used to extract genomic DNA from the blood cell samples. The library was obtained by the immunoSEQ multiplex PCR assay. A mixture of 60 forward primers for TCR Vbeta segments and 13 reverse primers for TCR Jbeta segments was used in the multiplex PCR. The CDR3 region of rearranged TCR beta genes was amplified from genomic DNA by a multiplex PCR assay. On the Illumina HiSeq System, the amplified TCR beta libraries were sequenced as 87-base-pair reads. From the authors' description of their analysis: A later analysis counted tens of millions of unique TCR beta chains across the 650 to 800 repertoires, and roughly 11 million of these chains were shared by at least two donors. To remove PCR and sequencing errors, raw reads were error-corrected and collapsed into unique sequences using a nearest-neighbor algorithm that merged closely related sequences. To assign V, D and J gene segments, CDR3 sequences were aligned to IMGT reference sequences. For a sequence to be retained, at least a six-nucleotide match to both a V gene segment and a J gene segment was required. Rearrangements were called productive when the CDR3 lacked stop codons and stayed in frame with V and J; all others were non-productive. CDR3 was defined by IMGT convention, running from the second conserved V-encoded cysteine to the conserved J-encoded phenylalanine. The earlier analysis of a few hundred of the donors excluded sequences that lacked an unambiguous match to a single V gene segment. An earlier analysis of about 600 of the donors called V segments functional above 56.7% productive rearrangements and segregating when the between-donor standard deviation exceeded 5%. A statistical classification framework was built to diagnose cytomegalovirus status from the catalog of TCR beta chain sequences. In a later analysis, TCR nucleotide sequences were compared against IMGT/GENE-DB human TR gene sequences so that V and J genes could be assigned. In a later analysis, CDR3 sequences and most-parsimonious VDJ recombination scenarios were assigned using the TCRdist pipeline. In a later analysis, each TCR beta chain was defined by its CDR3 amino acid sequence together with its V-gene family, and reads lacking a unique V-gene family were excluded. As a way to deal with suspected cross-contamination and a sequencing artifact, a later analysis dropped hundreds of nucleotide sequences that were highly shared and had low generation probability. A later analysis calculated a clonal expansion index for each public chain from normalized within-repertoire ranks of inferred template counts. Generation probabilities in a later analysis came from a VDJ recombination model fitted to out-of-frame rearrangements, and those results were checked against IGoR. In a later analysis, TCR-TCR, TCR-HLA and TCR-CMV co-occurrence was scored with hypergeometric tests, and a repertoire-size bias correction was applied to TCR pairs. A later analysis estimated false discovery rates by permuting HLA or CMV assignments 20 times. In a later analysis, co-occurring TCRs were grouped using DBSCAN, with TCRdist sequence similarity added in when clustering inside HLA-allele-positive subsets. Repertoires with fewer than 30,000 or more than 120,000 public chains were left out of co-occurrence clustering, as were about 5 repertoires with anomalous nucleotide sharing. TCRdb re-hosts the immuneACCESS table, in-frame sequences only. Its copies lack some clones; in the studies checked, an unresolved V gene accounts for under half of them, and the cause for the rest is not known. V, J and clone size were drawn from that table, and D and trimming were deduced from the DNA. Here the sample has around 200,000 clones; around 83% occur a single time. Approximately 1.2% of the sample goes to the ten largest clones.

Recombination joined TRBV7-9 with TRBJ2-4; no D gene call is confident. The sequenced sample was PBMCs. The receptor's source is a girl aged 2-10 years in good health and CMV-seropositive. The CDR3 reads as follows: CASSPPRRVAKNIQYF. The sequenced DNA is TGTGCCAGCAGCCCCCCTAGGAGAGTAGCCAAAAACATTCAGTACTTC.